This T cell receptor beta chain is drawn from a study of T cell responses to AZD1222 COVID-19 vaccine. Study findings and constraints: Without day 14 samples, only post-peak T cell repertoires were studied.

Some clones are missing from TCRdb's copy, which holds only in-frame ones; the method was immunoSEQ multiplex PCR. The sample contains fewer than 200,000 clones, approximately 94% of which appear only once. Concerning this clone itself: The target antigen is unknown.

This CDR3 is built from 19 residues. Trimming left V 6 bases short and J 5 bases short, with 29 bases between. CDR1 is KGHSH, CDR2 LQKENI, per germline. This TCR came from an adult in good health. The specimen was peripheral blood, collected on day 0 of AZD1222 vaccination. This chain uses TRBV18 with TRBJ2-1; D is unclear. CDR3 residues: CASSYIPPEDLRSHNEQFF. In DNA, the CDR3 is TGTGCCAGCTCTTATATACCGCCCGAGGACCTTAGATCGCACAATGAGCAGTTCTTC.